A selection of T cell receptor beta chains follows, all from one sample in a study of CD8+CD57+ T cells in acquired aplastic anemia. MiXCR was run by TCRdb on the reads, yielding one entry per CDR3 protein. This table holds 250,000 to 350,000 distinct CDR3 sequences, 56% found once. Sequencing was performed on sorted CD4+, CD8+, or CD8+CD57+ T cells (not recorded which) from PBMCs. The receptor set was obtained from a human donor with severe aplastic anemia or a healthy control (not recorded which). Each CDR3 is given with its conserved first and last residue. A D gene is named only where the DNA matches it firmly. Size values are once, few and many counts, or a class for expanded clones, and some rows have none.

D: .; V: TRBV20-1; J: TRBJ2-5; size: many; DNA: TGCAGTGCTAGGAGGGGCCAAGAGACCCAGTACTTC; CDR3: CSARRGQETQYF
D: .; V: TRBV10-3; J: TRBJ2-5; size: .; DNA: TGTGCATCGGGCGGGACTGCACAAGAGACCCAGTACTTC; CDR3: CASGGTAQETQYF
D: .; V: TRBV7-9; J: TRBJ1-5; size: .; DNA: TGTGCCAGCAGTCGACGAGGCGGTCAGCCCCAGCATTTT; CDR3: CASSRRGGQPQHF
D: TRBD1; V: TRBV7-6; J: TRBJ1-1; size: .; DNA: TGTGCCAGCAGCTTACCGCTTCCGGGACAGGGGAACACTGAAGCTTTCTTT; CDR3: CASSLPLPGQGNTEAFF
D: .; V: TRBV28; J: TRBJ1-2; size: many; DNA: TGTGCCAGCAGCCCCCAGTCCCGGTTTGGCTACACCTTC; CDR3: CASSPQSRFGYTF
D: .; V: TRBV20-1; J: TRBJ2-3; size: .; DNA: TGCAGTGCAGATAACCGGGTGAAGAGGACAGATACGCAGTATTTT; CDR3: CSADNRVKRTDTQYF
D: TRBD1; V: TRBV19; J: TRBJ2-5; size: .; DNA: TGTGCCAGTAGTACCCCGGGACAGCCGACGGAGACCCAGTACTTC; CDR3: CASSTPGQPTETQYF
D: TRBD1; V: TRBV9; J: TRBJ2-1; size: .; DNA: TGTGCCAGCAGCAAGACACCTCGGACAGGGGGGAAGGCCTGCAATGAGCAGTTCTTC; CDR3: CASSKTPRTGGKACNEQFF
D: .; V: TRBV2; J: TRBJ1-6; size: .; DNA: TGTGCCAGCGGCGGGAATTCACCCCTCCACTTT; CDR3: CASGGNSPLHF
D: TRBD1; V: TRBV6-4; J: TRBJ2-5; size: .; DNA: TGTGCCATCAGTGAGTCAGGGACAGCACGGGAGACCCAGTACTTC; CDR3: CAISESGTARETQYF
D: TRBD1; V: TRBV20-1; J: TRBJ2-7; size: many; DNA: TGCAGTGCCGCCCCCACCGGGGACAGGTCATGGGAGGAGCAGTACTTC; CDR3: CSAAPTGDRSWEEQYF
D: .; V: TRBV6-4; J: TRBJ2-7; size: .; DNA: TGTGCCAGCAGTGATACGAACACCGGGGACATATACGAGCAGTACTTC; CDR3: CASSDTNTGDIYEQYF
D: .; V: TRBV18; J: TRBJ2-5; size: .; DNA: TGTGCCAGCTCACCACAACTAGCTACGGAGACCCAGTACTTC; CDR3: CASSPQLATETQYF
D: .; V: TRBV27; J: TRBJ2-7; size: many; DNA: TGTGCCAGCAGTTTATTCCCAGCCTCCTACGAGCAGTACTTC; CDR3: CASSLFPASYEQYF
D: .; V: TRBV15; J: TRBJ1-1; size: .; DNA: TGTGCCACCAGCTTGGGGGAAATGAACACTGAAGCTTTCTTT; CDR3: CATSLGEMNTEAFF
D: .; V: TRBV7-3; J: TRBJ2-3; size: .; DNA: TGTGCCAGCAGCTTTGAAACAGATACGCAGTATTTT; CDR3: CASSFETDTQYF
D: TRBD1; V: TRBV7-9; J: TRBJ2-7; size: .; DNA: TGTGCCAGCAGTGAAGTCGGACAGGGTAAATACGAGCAGTACTTC; CDR3: CASSEVGQGKYEQYF
D: TRBD1; V: TRBV12-3/TRBV12-4; J: TRBJ2-3; size: many; DNA: TGTGCCAGCAGGGGACAGGTCAGCACAGATACGCAGTATTTT; CDR3: CASRGQVSTDTQYF
D: .; V: TRBV9; J: TRBJ2-1; size: .; DNA: TGTGCCAGCAGCGGTGCAGCTTTCTACAATGAGCAGTTCTTC; CDR3: CASSGAAFYNEQFF
D: .; V: TRBV2; J: TRBJ1-1; size: .; DNA: TGTGCCAGCAGCGAAGACCAAAATGTGGACGCTGAAGCTTTCTTT; CDR3: CASSEDQNVDAEAFF
D: .; V: TRBV7-9; J: TRBJ1-2; size: .; DNA: TGTGCCAGCAGCCCACGAATCTCAGGGGTCTATGGCTACACCTTC; CDR3: CASSPRISGVYGYTF
D: .; V: TRBV7-6; J: TRBJ1-3; size: many; DNA: TGTGCCAGCAGCCCAGTTAAGGGCCCCTCTGGAAACACCATATATTTT; CDR3: CASSPVKGPSGNTIYF
D: .; V: TRBV28; J: TRBJ1-1; size: .; DNA: TGTGCCAGCAGTTTATTACGGGGTAACACTGAAGCTTTCTTT; CDR3: CASSLLRGNTEAFF
D: TRBD1; V: TRBV10-3; J: TRBJ2-2; size: .; DNA: TGTGCCATCAGGGGGGCAGGGGGCGACACCGGGGAGCTGCTTTTT; CDR3: CAIRGAGGDTGELLF
D: TRBD2; V: TRBV19; J: TRBJ2-5; size: .; DNA: TGTGCCAGTAGTCCGGGGACTAGCGGGGGGACGGAGACCCAGTACTTC; CDR3: CASSPGTSGGTETQYF
D: .; V: TRBV7-9; J: TRBJ1-5; size: .; DNA: TGTGCCAGCAACGGAGTCGGTCAGCCCCAGCATTTT; CDR3: CASNGVGQPQHF
D: TRBD1; V: TRBV5-1; J: TRBJ1-6; size: .; DNA: TGCGCCAGCAGCCAGGGACAGGATAATTCACCCCTCCACTTT; CDR3: CASSQGQDNSPLHF
D: TRBD1; V: TRBV6-5; J: TRBJ1-1; size: .; DNA: TGTGCCAGCAGTTCCTCCGGGACAGTAAACACTGAAGCTTTCTTT; CDR3: CASSSSGTVNTEAFF
D: TRBD1; V: TRBV7-9; J: TRBJ2-1; size: .; DNA: TGTGCCAGCAGCCCATTCAGGGACAGGGTCAATGAGCAGTTCTTC; CDR3: CASSPFRDRVNEQFF
D: .; V: TRBV7-2; J: TRBJ1-6; size: .; DNA: TGTACCAGCAGCTTAGCTACTTATAATTCACCCCTCCACTTC; CDR3: CTSSLATYNSPLHF
D: .; V: TRBV5-1; J: TRBJ2-7; size: .; DNA: TGCGCCAGCAGCTTGGCAGGGGGGGGAACCGAGCAGTACTTC; CDR3: CASSLAGGGTEQYF
D: .; V: TRBV2; J: TRBJ1-6; size: .; DNA: TGTGCCAGCAGGTCGGAGGGAGGACTCCTTCACTTT; CDR3: CASRSEGGLLHF
D: .; V: TRBV20-1; J: TRBJ1-6; size: .; DNA: TGCAGAATCGGGGGGGCCAGGGTGGATTCACCCCTCCACTTT; CDR3: CRIGGARVDSPLHF